Presented here are 18 T cell receptor beta chains from one specimen sequenced in a study of Ad26.COV2.S vaccination and SARS-CoV-2 variants. This table comes from immunoSEQ multiplex PCR, and its TCRdb copy is limited to in-frame clones, with some not included. The data hold roughly 240,000 clones, with over 75% observed a single time. As to treatment: around 19 received Ad26.COV2.S at low or high dose, single or two shots; about five received placebo; per-sample allocation not given. Following the first vaccine or placebo injection, samples were taken on day 63. The sequences come from peripheral blood, collected in a trial of Ad26.COV2.S vaccine versus placebo. The receptors shown here come from a person aged 18 to 65 who received the Ad26.COV2.S COVID-19 vaccine or a placebo.

This chain links TRBV6-6 with TRBJ2-1; D remains ambiguous. Germline V CDR1 and CDR2: MNHNY, SVGAGI (reference sequence). V was clipped by 2 bases and J by 10 bases, with 12 bases between them. The CDR3 covers 13 residues. The CDR3 here is CASSYVPAQEQFF. CDR3 bases: TGTGCCAGCAGTTACGTCCCGGCCCAAGAGCAGTTCTTC.

V is TRBV5-6 and J is TRBJ2-2; 8 bases map to TRBD1. Germline CDR1 reads SGHDT; CDR2 reads YYEEEE. The CDR3 is 17 amino acids. Trimming removed 3 bases from V and 0 bases from J; junction bases left unmatched: 7. The CDR3 nucleotides are TGTGCCAGCAGCTCCGGGACAGGTCGCCCGAACACCGGGGAGCTGTTTTTT. Its protein product is CASSSGTGRPNTGELFF.

This clone occurred once. V and J are TRBV6-5 and TRBJ1-2, with 8 bases aligning to TRBD1. The germline CDR1 and CDR2 sequences are MNHEY and SVGAGI. The CDR3 is 16 residues long. The V gene end was trimmed by 0 bases and the J gene end by 6 bases; junction bases not matched to a gene: 9. The CDR3 sequence: CASSYSRTGFGDGYTF. DNA of the CDR3: TGTGCCAGCAGTTACTCTCGGACAGGGTTTGGCGATGGCTACACCTTC.

The chain carries TRBV12-5 and TRBJ2-3, with 15 bases matching TRBD2. Germline V gene lookup returns CDR1 LGHNT and CDR2 FRNRAP. The CDR3 totals 16 residues. With 5 bases clipped from V and 5 bases from J, the junction kept 5 bases outside the gene matches. The CDR3 is CASGIGLAGGQDTQYF. The CDR3 coding sequence is TGTGCTAGTGGTATCGGACTAGCGGGGGGGCAAGATACGCAGTATTTT. The complete variable domain, with remaining parts taken from reference TRBV12-5 and TRBJ2-3, reads DARVTQTPRHKVTEMGQEVTMRCQPILGHNTVFWYRQTMMQGLELLAYFRNRAPLDDSGMPKDRFSAEMPDATLATLKIQPSEPRDSAVYFCASGIGLAGGQDTQYFGPGTRLTVL.

The V gene is TRBV7-2, the J gene TRBJ2-7, with TRBD2 as a possible D gene (5 bases). The germline CDR1 and CDR2 sequences are SGHTA and FQGNSA. The CDR3 is 13 amino acids. V was pared by 3 bases and J by 4 bases, with 10 bases between. The CDR3 is CASSFTGSYEQYF. The DNA for the CDR3 is TGTGCCAGCAGCTTTACGGGAAGTTACGAGCAGTACTTC.

As DNA, the CDR3 is TGTGCCAGCAGCTTATTCCAGGGGACTGAAGCTTTCTTT. As protein: CASSLFQGTEAFF. The chain recombines TRBV11-3 with TRBJ1-1; TRBD1 is a possible D gene (6 bases). V lost 2 bases, J lost 5 bases, and 9 bases lay in between. CDR3 length: 13 amino acids. Germline CDR1 reads SGHNT; CDR2 reads YENEEA.

This clone was counted only a few times. The chain links TRBV7-9 to TRBJ1-5, with D maybe TRBD1 (5 bases). The germline V gene has CDR1 SEHNR and CDR2 FQNEAQ (reference sequence). This CDR3 is built from 13 residues. Trimming took off 10 bases at V and 1 base at J, with 11 bases between the two ends. The DNA of the CDR3 is TGTGCCACCGCAGGGCGAAGCAATCAGCCCCAGCATTTT. Translating it yields CATAGRSNQPQHF. Full variable domain (outside the CDR3, taken from reference TRBV7-9 and TRBJ1-5): DTGVSQNPRHKITKRGQNVTFRCDPISEHNRLYWYRQTLGQGPEFLTYFQNEAQLEKSRLLSDRFSAERPKGSFSTLEIQRTEQGDSAMYLCATAGRSNQPQHFGDGTRLSIL.

V usage is TRBV11-2 and J usage is TRBJ2-7; 7 bases align to TRBD1. Germline-derived CDR1 and CDR2 are SGHAT and FQNNGV. The CDR3 is 13 amino acids. The V segment lost 3 bases and the J segment 6 bases; nucleotides outside the gene matches: 5. CDR3 DNA sequence: TGTGCCAGCAGCTTCATACAGGGGTTCGAGCAGTACTTC. Its translation is CASSFIQGFEQYF.

The chain links TRBV3-1 (or the pseudogene TRBV3-2) to TRBJ2-1; 10 bases line up with TRBD2. The V gene end was trimmed by 0 bases and the J gene end by 1 base; junction bases not matched to a gene: 9. CDR3 length equals 19 residues. Germline V CDR1 and CDR2: LGHDT, YNNKEL (reference sequence). CDR3 bases: TGTGCCAGCAGCCAAGAGGTAAGCGGGAGGGCCGGATCCTACAATGAGCAGTTCTTC. It specifies CASSQEVSGRAGSYNEQFF.

As concerns this clone: At one end the junction does not follow the germline gene, possibly because of a read error. The chain employs TRBV7-7 and TRBJ2-1, with 13 bases lining up with TRBD2. This CDR3 comprises 15 residues. Per the germline V gene, CDR1 is SSHAT and CDR2 is FNYEAQ (reference sequence). The CDR3 loop reads CASSLGLAGYNEQFF. The CDR3 nucleotides are TGTGCTAGCAGCTTGGGACTAGCGGGGTATAATGAGCAGTTCTTC.

The chain combines TRBV7-3 with TRBJ2-7, with TRBD1 identical over 8 bases. This CDR3 is 16 amino acids long. The germline gives CDR1 SGHTA, CDR2 FQGTGA. With V trimmed by 5 bases and J by 3 bases, 12 bases remained unmatched. DNA for the CDR3: TGTGCCAGCAGCCAACCTGACAGGGGCTTAATCTACGAGCAGTACTTC. This gives the protein CASSQPDRGLIYEQYF.

V and J are TRBV5-5 and TRBJ2-5, with 12 bases fitting TRBD2. Germline V CDR1 and CDR2: SGHKS, YYEKEE (reference sequence). The CDR3 is 16 amino acids. The V segment lost 3 bases and the J segment 6 bases; nucleotides outside the gene matches: 9. The CDR3 here is CASSSQTSGRLKTQYF. As DNA, the CDR3 is TGTGCCAGCAGCTCCCAGACTAGCGGGAGATTAAAGACCCAGTACTTC.

V gene TRBV27 combines with J gene TRBJ1-6; tentatively, D is TRBD1 (5 bases). Germline assignment: CDR1 MNHEY and CDR2 SMNVEV (reference sequence). The V end was cut by 6 bases, the J end by 10 bases, with 28 bases between. CDR3 length: 18 amino acids. CDR3 amino acids: CASSITGLGGASPSPLHF. The CDR3 nucleotides read TGTGCCAGCAGCATTACCGGTTTGGGGGGAGCCAGCCCCTCACCCCTCCACTTT.

The CDR3 reads CASSEKTGGAGETQYF. CDR3 sequence (DNA): TGTGCCAGCAGCGAAAAGACAGGGGGCGCGGGAGAGACCCAGTACTTC. The chain couples TRBV7-2 to TRBJ2-5; TRBD1 aligns across 10 bases. This CDR3 contains 16 residues. Germline loops: CDR1 SGHTA, CDR2 FQGNSA. Trimming removed 5 bases from V and 4 bases from J; junction bases left unmatched: 10. Full variable domain (outside the CDR3, taken from reference TRBV7-2 and TRBJ2-5): GAGVSQSPSNKVTEKGKDVELRCDPISGHTALYWYRQSLGQGLEFLIYFQGNSAPDKSGLPSDRFSAERTGGSVSTLTIQRTQQEDSAVYLCASSEKTGGAGETQYFGPGTRLLVL.

This clone has just one count. The V gene is TRBV3-1 (or the pseudogene TRBV3-2), the J gene TRBJ2-3; D remains ambiguous. Germline V gene lookup returns CDR1 LGHDT and CDR2 YNNKEL (reference sequence). The CDR3 loop spans 12 amino acids. Trimming removed 4 bases from V and 6 bases from J, with 8 bases in between. As DNA, the CDR3 is TGTGCCAGCAGCCCGCATCTGGATACGCAGTATTTT. This codes for CASSPHLDTQYF.

This rearrangement joins TRBV11-2 to TRBJ1-6; weak D call: TRBD1 (5 bases). The CDR3 extends over 14 amino acids. Germline V gene sequence: CDR1 SGHAT, CDR2 FQNNGV. The V gene lost 1 base and the J gene lost 9 bases, with 10 bases spanning the gap. The CDR3, as DNA: TGTGCCAGCAGCTTAGGATCAGGGCCTTCACCCCTCCACTTT. It codes for CASSLGSGPSPLHF.

This rearrangement joins TRBV15 to TRBJ1-2, with 7 nucleotides matching TRBD1. This CDR3 is 12 amino acids long. Unmatched junction bases numbered 3, after V lost 3 bases and J lost 8 bases. Germline lookup yields CDR1 LNHNV and CDR2 YYDKDF (reference sequence). CDR3 in DNA: TGTGCCACCAGCAGCGGACAGGTCGGCTACACCTTC. This encodes CATSSGQVGYTF.

Remarks on this clone: The sample carries other DNA sequences with the same CDR3. V and J are TRBV28 and TRBJ1-2; TRBD1 might be the D (6 bases). V lost 5 bases to trimming and J lost 4 bases, with 8 bases between them. Looked up from germline, CDR1 is MDHEN and CDR2 is SYDVKM. This CDR3 spans 12 amino acids. The CDR3 DNA is TGTGCCAGCAGTCCGGACAGCTATGGCTACACCTTC. Translated, it gives CASSPDSYGYTF.